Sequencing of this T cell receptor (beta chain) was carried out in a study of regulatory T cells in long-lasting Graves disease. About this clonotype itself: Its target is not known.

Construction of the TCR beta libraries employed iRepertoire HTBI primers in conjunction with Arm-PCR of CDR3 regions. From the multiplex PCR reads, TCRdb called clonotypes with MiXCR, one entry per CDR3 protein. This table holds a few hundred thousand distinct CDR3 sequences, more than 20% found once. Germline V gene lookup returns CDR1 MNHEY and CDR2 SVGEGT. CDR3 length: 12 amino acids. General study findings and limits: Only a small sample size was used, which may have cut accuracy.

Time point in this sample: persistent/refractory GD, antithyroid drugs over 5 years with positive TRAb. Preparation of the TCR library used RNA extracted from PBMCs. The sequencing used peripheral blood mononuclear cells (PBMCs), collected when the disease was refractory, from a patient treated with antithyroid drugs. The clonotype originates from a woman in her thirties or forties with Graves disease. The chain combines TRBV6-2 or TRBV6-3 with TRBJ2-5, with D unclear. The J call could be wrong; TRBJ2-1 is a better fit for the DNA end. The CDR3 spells CASSYSGNEQFF. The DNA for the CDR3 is TGTGCCAGCAGTTACTCAGGGAATGAGCAGTTCTTC.